The 24 T cell receptor beta chains below come from one sample, sequenced in a study of blood T cell repertoires in COVID-19. Generated by immunoSEQ multiplex PCR, the TCRdb table keeps only in-frame clones and is missing some. This repertoire shows about 130,000 clones, approximately 77% found once; its top ten account for around 20%. The sample was peripheral blood. Receptors were obtained from an elderly man with acute or convalescent COVID-19.

This clone was picked up a small number of times. The J gene is TRBJ2-5, the V gene TRBV10-3, with a tentative D call TRBD1 (7 bases). V was pared by 3 bases and J by 3 bases, with 20 bases between. The CDR3 covers 17 residues. The germline CDR1 and CDR2 sequences are ENHRY and SYGVKD. CDR3 region: CAISDTTTGRWEETQYF. CDR3 coding DNA: TGTGCCATCAGTGATACAACGACAGGGAGGTGGGAAGAGACCCAGTACTTC.

The chain carries TRBV6-6 and TRBJ2-5; possible D gene TRBD1, 5 bases. The ends were cut back, 5 bases at V and 5 bases at J, with 12 bases in the middle. The CDR3 spans 13 residues. Per germline, CDR1 MNHNY and CDR2 SVGAGI (reference sequence). In nucleotides, the CDR3 is TGTGCCAGCAGTACCCAGGGAAGCGAGACCCAGTACTTC. Protein: CASSTQGSETQYF.

The gene calls are TRBV5-1 and TRBJ1-4; possible D gene TRBD1, 5 bases. The V gene lost 0 bases and the J gene lost 5 bases, with 17 bases spanning the gap. The germline gives CDR1 SGHRS, CDR2 YFSETQ. This CDR3 has 17 amino acids. CDR3 nucleotide sequence: TGCGCCAGCAGCTTGGCAAACCGTATAGGGGCGAATGAAAAACTGTTTTTT. It yields the protein CASSLANRIGANEKLFF.

The chain combines TRBV12-3 or TRBV12-4 with TRBJ1-6; a weak D match, TRBD1 (5 bases). The V and J ends lost 3 bases and 10 bases respectively, with 10 bases between them. This CDR3 is 13 amino acids long. In nucleotides, the CDR3 is TGTGCCAGCAGTTTCGGAGGGGACTCACCCCTCCACTTT. Translation: CASSFGGDSPLHF.

In nucleotides, the CDR3 is TGCGCCAGCAGGGCAGGGGCAACTAATGAAAAACTGTTTTTT. The encoded protein is CASRAGATNEKLFF. The chain carries TRBV5-1 and TRBJ1-4; maybe TRBD1 (6 bases). Germline-derived CDR1 and CDR2 are SGHRS and YFSETQ. The V gene lost 5 bases and the J gene lost 0 bases, with 8 bases spanning the gap. This CDR3 has 14 amino acids.

This clone was observed once. The chain is built from TRBV28 and TRBJ1-5; 9 bases are a match to TRBD1. Germline values: CDR1 MDHEN, CDR2 SYDVKM. Trimming at V came to 2 bases and at J to 0 bases, leaving 2 bases not matched to a gene. This CDR3 contains 16 residues. This CDR3 reads CASSLTGGHSNQPQHF. The DNA for the CDR3 is TGTGCCAGCAGTTTAACAGGGGGCCATAGCAATCAGCCCCAGCATTTT.

The count of this clone is one. The V gene is TRBV5-1, the J gene TRBJ2-1; TRBD1 aligns across 10 bases. The germline V gene encodes CDR1 SGHRS and CDR2 YFSETQ. Trimming took 5 bases from V and 5 from J; bases not matched to a gene: 4. This CDR3 comprises 14 residues. CDR3 in amino acids: CASRTGQGDNEQFF. The DNA of the CDR3 is TGCGCCAGCAGGACCGGACAGGGGGACAATGAGCAGTTCTTC.

The chain carries TRBV11-2 and TRBJ2-1; TRBD2 might be the D (5 bases). From germline, CDR1 is SGHAT and CDR2 FQNNGV. The V end was cut by 5 bases, the J end by 9 bases, with 14 bases between. The CDR3 runs 13 residues. The CDR3 loop is CASSPDGVSEQFF. The CDR3 nucleotides read TGTGCCAGCAGCCCCGACGGGGTAAGTGAGCAGTTCTTC.

V gene TRBV6-4 combines with J gene TRBJ1-2; TRBD1 is a possible D gene (5 bases). CDR3 length: 14 residues. Trimming removed 5 bases at V and 3 bases at J, with 13 bases between. Germline lookup yields CDR1 MRHNA and CDR2 SNTAGT. The CDR3: CASSPGLRDYGYTF. CDR3 in DNA: TGTGCCAGCAGTCCGGGACTGCGAGACTATGGCTACACCTTC.

This rearrangement joins TRBV6-5 to TRBJ2-3; TRBD1 agrees at 8 bases. CDR3 length equals 14 residues. V gave up 6 bases and J gave up 5 bases; unmatched junction bases: 7. Germline V gene sequence: CDR1 MNHEY, CDR2 SVGAGI. CDR3 coding DNA: TGTGCCAGCAGGGACAGGGCTTCGGGAGATACGCAGTATTTT. Encoded protein: CASRDRASGDTQYF.

V is TRBV5-8 and J is TRBJ2-5; D perhaps matches TRBD2 (6 bases). The germline gives CDR1 SGHTS, CDR2 YDEGEE. V was trimmed by 0 bases and J by 4 bases, leaving 13 bases between them. The CDR3 spans 15 residues. The CDR3: CASSLGAMEGETQYF. Here the CDR3 DNA reads TGTGCCAGCAGCTTGGGGGCTATGGAGGGAGAGACCCAGTACTTC.

The chain couples TRBV5-1 to TRBJ2-3; the match to TRBD1 covers 11 bases. The CDR3 runs 16 residues. The germline V gene has CDR1 SGHRS and CDR2 YFSETQ. Unmatched junction bases numbered 7, after V lost 2 bases and J lost 5 bases. This chain's CDR3 is CASSLDRDRGKDTQYF. DNA for the CDR3: TGCGCCAGCAGCTTAGACCGGGACAGGGGGAAAGATACGCAGTATTTT.

The V and J genes are TRBV18 and TRBJ2-3; D is unresolved. CDR1 and CDR2 from the germline V gene are KGHSH and LQKENI. The CDR3 extends over 15 amino acids. Deletions cut 5 bases from V and 1 base from J, with 13 bases between. The chain's CDR3 is CASSSPPVGTDTQYF. In DNA form, the CDR3 reads TGTGCCAGCTCATCTCCCCCAGTTGGCACAGATACGCAGTATTTT.

This chain links TRBV7-2 with TRBJ2-7, with a weak D call TRBD2 (5 bases). This CDR3 contains 16 residues. Germline assignment: CDR1 SGHTA and CDR2 FQGNSA. V lost 2 bases, J lost 9 bases, and 23 bases lay in between. For the CDR3, the DNA is TGTGCCAGCAGCTTATTGGTAGGTGCTCGCTACGGAGGGCAGTACTTC. Amino acids: CASSLLVGARYGGQYF.

The J gene is TRBJ2-2, the V gene TRBV4-3; D is possibly TRBD2 (5 bases). The CDR3 is made up of 19 amino acids. Germline V CDR1 and CDR2: LGHNA, YSLEER. V was cut by 1 base and J by 6 bases, with 24 bases left in between. DNA of the CDR3: TGCGCCAGCAGCCAAGGTTTAACTAGGGAAGGTTTCGGGTCCGGGGAGCTGTTTTTT. Residues: CASSQGLTREGFGSGELFF.

V usage is TRBV10-3 and J usage is TRBJ1-3; D is undetermined. This CDR3 has 15 residues. V was trimmed by 3 bases and J by 0 bases, leaving 9 bases between them. Germline CDR1 ENHRY, CDR2 SYGVKD. CDR3: CAISDLQFSGNTIYF. CDR3 DNA sequence: TGTGCCATCAGTGACTTACAGTTCTCTGGAAACACCATATATTTT.

The CDR3 sequence is CASSLVLTGTGGGTQYF. In DNA, the CDR3 is TGTGCCAGCAGCTTAGTCCTGACCGGGACAGGGGGGGGAACCCAGTACTTC. The V and J genes are TRBV7-2 and TRBJ2-5, with TRBD1 identical over 11 bases. Germline CDR1 reads SGHTA; CDR2 reads FQGNSA. Unmatched junction bases numbered 12, after V lost 1 base and J lost 8 bases. CDR3 size: 17 residues.

The V gene is TRBV6-2 or TRBV6-3, the J gene TRBJ1-5, with D tentatively TRBD1 (5 bases). Germline CDR1 MNHEY, CDR2 SVGEGT. The CDR3 length is 14 residues. The ends were cut back, 5 bases at V and 9 bases at J, with 17 bases in the middle. CDR3 sequence reads: CASSQGRGGRPQHF. The DNA of the CDR3 is TGTGCCAGCAGTCAGGGACGCGGAGGGAGGCCCCAGCATTTT.

The genes are TRBV29-1 and TRBJ2-7, with TRBD1 identical over 9 bases. V shed 6 bases, J shed 1 base, and the junction held 10 bases outside the gene matches. Per germline, CDR1 SQVTM and CDR2 ANQGSEA. The CDR3 runs 15 residues. Here the CDR3 reads CSVRTGTGPSYEQYF. CDR3 nucleotide sequence: TGCAGCGTCAGGACCGGGACAGGGCCTTCCTACGAGCAGTACTTC.

Points on this clone: The junction departs from germline at one end; a sequencing error may be responsible. V is TRBV3-1 (or the pseudogene TRBV3-2) and J is TRBJ2-7; 9 bases line up with TRBD2. This CDR3 region has 12 residues. CDR1 and CDR2 from the germline V gene are LGHDT and YNNKEL (reference sequence). In DNA, the CDR3 is TGTGCCAGCAGCCAAGAAGCGGGGGGACCTACTTTC. Its protein product is CASSQEAGGPTF.

The chain has TRBV10-3 and TRBJ1-1; D is possibly TRBD1 (5 bases). V was pared by 6 bases and J by 4 bases, with 12 bases between. The germline V gene has CDR1 ENHRY and CDR2 SYGVKD. CDR3 length equals 13 residues. This CDR3 is CAISARGGTEAFF. The DNA of the CDR3 is TGTGCCATCAGCGCTCGGGGGGGCACTGAAGCTTTCTTT.

V gene TRBV11-2 combines with J gene TRBJ2-3; D possibly corresponds to TRBD2 (6 bases). The CDR3 extends over 17 amino acids. Germline values: CDR1 SGHAT, CDR2 FQNNGV. Trimming cost V 3 bases and J 1 base, with 17 bases left between them. CDR3: CASSFRDWGGGTDTQYF. CDR3 DNA sequence: TGTGCCAGCAGCTTTCGAGACTGGGGCGGGGGCACAGATACGCAGTATTTT.

CDR3 coding DNA: TGCAGCGTTGTGACAACCCGCTACGAGCAGTACTTC. Protein: CSVVTTRYEQYF. The chain carries TRBV29-1 and TRBJ2-7; D is ambiguous. The germline CDR1 and CDR2 sequences are SQVTM and ANQGSEA. CDR3 length equals 12 residues. Trimming cost V 4 bases and J 3 bases, with 10 bases left between them.

Only one count was recorded for this clone. This chain connects TRBV7-2 to TRBJ2-7; 9 bases line up with TRBD2. There are 15 residues in the CDR3. Germline-derived CDR1 and CDR2 are SGHTA and FQGNSA. Trimming removed 5 bases from V and 6 bases from J; junction bases left unmatched: 11. The CDR3 DNA follows: TGTGCCAGCAGCCTGAAGCGGGGGGCCCCGGTCGAGCAGTACTTC. It specifies CASSLKRGAPVEQYF.